This T cell receptor beta chain is from a study of early T cells in non-severe SARS-CoV-2 infection. Molecules of cDNA were individually given unique molecular identifiers that were attached to them. TCRdb re-analysed the 5' RACE reads in MiXCR, keeping a single row per CDR3 protein. The sample has 50,000 or so distinct CDR3 sequences; roughly 5.3% are singletons. This CDR3 has 15 residues. V trimming: 6 bases; J trimming: 4 bases; junction bases outside the gene matches: 6. Sequencing was carried out using whole blood. This sequence originates from an adult who was a healthcare worker with PCR-confirmed SARS-CoV-2 infection or an uninfected control (not recorded which). The chain has TRBV12-3 or TRBV12-4 and TRBJ2-1; 10 positions agree with TRBD2. CDR3 amino acids: CASRRTSGLYNEQFF. In DNA, the CDR3 is TGTGCCAGCAGGCGGACTAGCGGCCTATACAATGAGCAGTTCTTC.